This entry concerns a single T cell receptor (beta chain). Its antigen remains unknown. Germline V gene sequence: CDR1 SGHVS, CDR2 FQNEAQ. This CDR3 is 16 amino acids long. With 2 bases clipped from V and 1 base from J, the junction kept 7 bases outside the gene matches. The source of the sample is a study of OX40 agonist ivuxolimab in advanced cancers. Study in general: Patients achieving partial responses numbered three: one hepatocellular carcinoma case and two cutaneous melanoma cases. Overall study results and limits: Antigens targeted by the expanded peripheral T cells were not determined.

Sampling of blood occurred at baseline, cycle 4 day 1, and cycle 7 day 1. Here immunoSEQ multiplex PCR was the method, and the copy in TCRdb shows in-frame clones only, minus some. The sample shows about 130,000 clones, roughly 91% of them seen only once. The chain is built from TRBV7-8 and TRBJ2-7, with 8 nucleotides matching TRBD1. This receptor was taken from an adult with an advanced solid tumor such as melanoma, head and neck, liver or kidney cancer. The starting material was CD4+ or CD8+ T cells sorted from blood, obtained in a trial of the OX40 agonist ivuxolimab. This CDR3 reads CASSLWLGDRSYEQYF. Here the CDR3 DNA reads TGTGCCAGCAGCTTATGGTTGGGGGACAGGTCCTACGAGCAGTACTTC.